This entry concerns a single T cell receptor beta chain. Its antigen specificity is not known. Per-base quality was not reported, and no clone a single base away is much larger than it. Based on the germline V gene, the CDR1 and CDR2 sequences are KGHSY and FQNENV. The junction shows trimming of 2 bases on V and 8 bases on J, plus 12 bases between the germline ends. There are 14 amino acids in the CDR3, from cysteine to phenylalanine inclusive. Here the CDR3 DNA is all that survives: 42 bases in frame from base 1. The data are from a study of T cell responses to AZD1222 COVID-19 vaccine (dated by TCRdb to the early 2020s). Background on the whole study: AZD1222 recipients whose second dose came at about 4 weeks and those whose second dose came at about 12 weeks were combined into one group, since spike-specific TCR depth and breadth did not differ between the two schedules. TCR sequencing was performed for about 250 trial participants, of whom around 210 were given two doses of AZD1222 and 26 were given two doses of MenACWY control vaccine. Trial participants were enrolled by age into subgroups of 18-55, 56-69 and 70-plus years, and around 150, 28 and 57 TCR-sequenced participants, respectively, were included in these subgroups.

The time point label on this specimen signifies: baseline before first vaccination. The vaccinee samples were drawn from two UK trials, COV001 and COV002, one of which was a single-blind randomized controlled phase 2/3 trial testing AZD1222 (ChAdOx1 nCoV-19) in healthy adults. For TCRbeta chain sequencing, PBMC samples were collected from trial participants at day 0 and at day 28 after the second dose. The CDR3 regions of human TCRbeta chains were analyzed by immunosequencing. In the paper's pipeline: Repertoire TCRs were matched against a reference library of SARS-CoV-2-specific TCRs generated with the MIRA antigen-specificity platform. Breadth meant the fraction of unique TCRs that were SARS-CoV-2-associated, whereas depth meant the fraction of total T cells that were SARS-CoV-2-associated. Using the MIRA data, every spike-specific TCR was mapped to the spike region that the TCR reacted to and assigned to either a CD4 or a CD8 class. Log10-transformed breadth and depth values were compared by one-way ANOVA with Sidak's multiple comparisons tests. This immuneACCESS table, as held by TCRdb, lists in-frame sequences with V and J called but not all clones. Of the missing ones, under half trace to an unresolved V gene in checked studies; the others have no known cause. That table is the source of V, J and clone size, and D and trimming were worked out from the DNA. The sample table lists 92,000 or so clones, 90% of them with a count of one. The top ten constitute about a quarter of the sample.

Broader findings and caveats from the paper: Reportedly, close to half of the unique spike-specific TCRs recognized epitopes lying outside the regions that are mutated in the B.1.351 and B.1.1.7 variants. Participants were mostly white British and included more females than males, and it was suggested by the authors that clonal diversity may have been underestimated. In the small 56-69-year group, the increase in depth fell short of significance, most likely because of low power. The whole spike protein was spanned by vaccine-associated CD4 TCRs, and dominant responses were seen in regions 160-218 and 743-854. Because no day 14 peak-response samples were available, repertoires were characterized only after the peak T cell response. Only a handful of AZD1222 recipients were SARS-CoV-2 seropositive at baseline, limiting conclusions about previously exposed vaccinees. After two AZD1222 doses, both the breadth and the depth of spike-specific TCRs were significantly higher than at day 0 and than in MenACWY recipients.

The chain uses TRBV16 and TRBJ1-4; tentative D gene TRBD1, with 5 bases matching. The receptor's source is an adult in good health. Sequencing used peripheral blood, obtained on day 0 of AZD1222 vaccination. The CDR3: CASSQLQGGEKLFF. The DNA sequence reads TGTGCCAGCAGCCAACTGCAGGGTGGGGAAAAACTGTTTTTT.